This TCR beta chain originates from a study of cytomegalovirus exposure and HLA in healthy donors. With respect to this clone: Its cognate antigen is unknown.

Primers: 60 Vbeta forward and 13 Jbeta reverse. Clones were read by immunoSEQ multiplex PCR, and TCRdb kept only the in-frame ones, dropping some. The sample contains 90,000 to 130,000 clones, about 86% of which appear only once. The germline V and J ends were trimmed by 5 bases and 5 bases, with 18 bases remaining between them. This CDR3 comprises 15 residues. Looked up from germline, CDR1 is MNHEY and CDR2 is SMNVEV (reference sequence). Findings of the study overall: TCR beta chains associated with HLA were, in a later analysis, more clonally expanded than equally common others.

The chain recombines TRBV27 with TRBJ1-2, with TRBD1 as a possible D gene (5 bases). The clonotype comes from a man in his forties in good health and CMV-seronegative. Sample: PBMCs. Here the CDR3 reads CASSPAGSPAYGYTF. The CDR3 DNA follows: TGTGCCAGCAGTCCAGCAGGGTCCCCCGCTTATGGCTACACCTTC.